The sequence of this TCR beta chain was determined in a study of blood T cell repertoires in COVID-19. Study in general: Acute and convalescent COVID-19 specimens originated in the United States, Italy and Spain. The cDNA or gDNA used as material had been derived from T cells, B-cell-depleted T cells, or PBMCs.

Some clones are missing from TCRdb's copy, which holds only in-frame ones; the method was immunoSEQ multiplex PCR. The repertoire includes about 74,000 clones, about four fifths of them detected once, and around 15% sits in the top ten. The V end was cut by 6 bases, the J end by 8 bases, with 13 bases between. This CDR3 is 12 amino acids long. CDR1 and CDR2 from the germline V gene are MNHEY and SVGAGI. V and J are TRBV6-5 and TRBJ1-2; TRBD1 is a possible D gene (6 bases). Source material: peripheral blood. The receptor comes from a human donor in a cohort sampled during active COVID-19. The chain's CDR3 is CASSPGEGGYTF. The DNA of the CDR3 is TGTGCCAGCAGCCCAGGGGAGGGGGGCTACACCTTC.